This T cell receptor (beta chain) was observed in a study of neurological immune-mediated disorders. Whole-study context: Multiple sclerosis patients (n = 34) included approximately 31 with relapsing-remitting and 3 with secondary progressive disease. Study-wide findings and caveats: None of the CDR3 amino acid sequences of expanded clones were shared across subjects, and this suggested private repertoires in all groups.

CDR1 is DFQATT, CDR2 SNEGSKA, per germline (reference sequence). CDR3 size: 15 residues. V lost 3 bases, J lost 0 bases, and 14 bases lay in between. Note on this clonotype: Antigen specificity is unknown.

Synthesis of cDNA was performed by 5'RACE using 10-nucleotide random UMIs. TCRdb analysed the 5' RACE reads with MiXCR anew, one entry per CDR3 protein. The sample yields some 120,000 distinct CDR3 sequences, about 3.4% seen once. The specimen was PBMCs. This receptor was taken from a woman aged 25-40 years with multiple sclerosis. The chain carries TRBV20-1 and TRBJ1-1; D unresolved. The CDR3 sequence: CSASLALRVNTEAFF. CDR3 nucleotides: TGCAGTGCTAGTCTGGCCCTAAGGGTGAACACTGAAGCTTTCTTT.